The sequence of this T cell receptor (beta chain) was determined in a study of OX40 agonist ivuxolimab in advanced cancers. Only in-frame clones appear in the TCRdb table, and some are missing; sequencing was by immunoSEQ multiplex PCR. This sample has 68,000 or so clones; roughly 86% occur once, and the top ten carry roughly 1.9%. CDR1 and CDR2 from the germline V gene are SGHNT and YYREEE (reference sequence). The CDR3 extends over 15 amino acids. This sequence joins TRBV5-4 and TRBJ2-5, with 9 bases fitting TRBD1. The end of the DNA aligns better with TRBJ2-7, so the J call may be wrong. The TCR originated in an adult with an advanced solid tumor such as melanoma, head and neck, liver or kidney cancer. This material consisted of CD4+ or CD8+ T cells sorted from blood, taken in a trial of the OX40 agonist ivuxolimab. The CDR3 coding sequence is TGTGCCAGCAGCTCCCAGACAGGGGGGTTCTACGAGCAGTACTTC. Translating gives CASSSQTGGFYEQYF.